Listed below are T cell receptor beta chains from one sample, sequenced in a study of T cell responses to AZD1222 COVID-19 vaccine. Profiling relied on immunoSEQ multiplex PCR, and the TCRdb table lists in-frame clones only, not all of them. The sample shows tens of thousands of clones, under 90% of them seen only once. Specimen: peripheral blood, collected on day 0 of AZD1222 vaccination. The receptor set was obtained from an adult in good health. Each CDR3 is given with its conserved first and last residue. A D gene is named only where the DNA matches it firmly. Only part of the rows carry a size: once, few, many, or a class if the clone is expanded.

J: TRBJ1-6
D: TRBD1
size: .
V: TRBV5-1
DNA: TGCGCCAGCCGTCCGGGACAGGGGGAAAGAAGGTCACCCCTCCACTTT
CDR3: CASRPGQGERRSPLHF

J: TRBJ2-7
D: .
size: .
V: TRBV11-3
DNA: TGTGCCAGCAGCTTGAGTGGATCCTCCTACGAGCAGTACTTC
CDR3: CASSLSGSSYEQYF

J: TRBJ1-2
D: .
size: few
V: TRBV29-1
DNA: TGCAGCGTTGGGACGGAGCGACTTGGCTACACCTTC
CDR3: CSVGTERLGYTF

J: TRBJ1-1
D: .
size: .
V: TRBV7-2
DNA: TGTGCCAGCAGCGCTGTTATGAACACTGAAGCTTTCTTT
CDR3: CASSAVMNTEAFF

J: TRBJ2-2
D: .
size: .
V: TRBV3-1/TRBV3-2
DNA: TGTGCCAGCAGCCTCTCGCCGGGACGGGGGAACACCGGGGAGCTGTTTTTT
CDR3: CASSLSPGRGNTGELFF

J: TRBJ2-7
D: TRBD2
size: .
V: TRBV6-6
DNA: TGTGCCAGCAGTACCGCCCGGACTAGCCTCTACGAGCAGTACTTC
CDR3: CASSTARTSLYEQYF

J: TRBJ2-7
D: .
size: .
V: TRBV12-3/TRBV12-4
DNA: TGTGCCAGCAGACTTGGTGTCGAGCAGTACTTC
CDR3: CASRLGVEQYF

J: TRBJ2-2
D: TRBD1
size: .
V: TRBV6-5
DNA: TGTGCCAGCAGAACAGGGGGCGACACCGGGGAGCTGTTTTTT
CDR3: CASRTGGDTGELFF

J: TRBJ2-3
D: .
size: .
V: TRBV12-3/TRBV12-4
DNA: TGTGCCATCCGGGAACAGGGATTGGATACGCAGTATTTT
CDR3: CAIREQGLDTQYF

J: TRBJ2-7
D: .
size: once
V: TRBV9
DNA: TGTGCCAGCAGCGTAGACCAGGGAAACTACGAGCAGTACTTC
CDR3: CASSVDQGNYEQYF

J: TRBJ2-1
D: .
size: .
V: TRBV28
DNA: TGTGCCAGCACCCGAAGAGGGGTTAATGAGCAGTTCTTC
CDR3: CASTRRGVNEQFF

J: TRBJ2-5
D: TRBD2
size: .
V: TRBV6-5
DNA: TGTGCCAGCAGCTCCCCCAGCGGGGGGCAAGAGACCCAGTACTTC
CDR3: CASSSPSGGQETQYF

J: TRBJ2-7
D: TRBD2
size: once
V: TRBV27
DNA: TGTGCCAGCGCGTGGGGCGGGAGTATCAACGAGCAGTACTTC
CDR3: CASAWGGSINEQYF

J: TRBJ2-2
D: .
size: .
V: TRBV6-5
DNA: TGTGCCAGCAGGACAGGGAACACCGGGGAGCTGTTTTTT
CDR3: CASRTGNTGELFF

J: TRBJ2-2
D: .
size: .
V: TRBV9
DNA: TGTGCCAGCAGCGCCTCAGTAGGACCCACCGGGGAGCTGTTTTTT
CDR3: CASSASVGPTGELFF

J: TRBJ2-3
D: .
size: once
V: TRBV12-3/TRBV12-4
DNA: TGTGCCAGCAGCCCTTGGGGAAGTACGCAGTATTTT
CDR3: CASSPWGSTQYF

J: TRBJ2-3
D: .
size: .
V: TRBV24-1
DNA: TGTGCCACCAGTGAGACAACCCCACGGGGCACAGATACGCAGTATTTT
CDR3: CATSETTPRGTDTQYF

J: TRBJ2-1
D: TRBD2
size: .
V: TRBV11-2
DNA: TGTGCCAGCAGCCAAAGAACCCCTAGCGGCTCCCTGTACAATGAGCAGTTCTTC
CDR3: CASSQRTPSGSLYNEQFF

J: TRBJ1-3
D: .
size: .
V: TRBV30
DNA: TGTGCCTGGAGTTTCGGCTCTGGAAACACCATATATTTT
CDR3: CAWSFGSGNTIYF

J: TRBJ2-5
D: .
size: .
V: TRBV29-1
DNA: TGCAGCGTGAACAGCGGAGAGACCCAGTACTTC
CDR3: CSVNSGETQYF

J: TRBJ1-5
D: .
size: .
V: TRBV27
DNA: TGTGCCAGCAGTTTAAAGGCAGCTAATAGCAATCAGCCCCAGCATTTT
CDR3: CASSLKAANSNQPQHF

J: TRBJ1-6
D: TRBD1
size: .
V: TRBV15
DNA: TGTGCCACCAGCACCGACAGGGTGGCCGGCTATAATTCACCCCTCCACTTT
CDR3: CATSTDRVAGYNSPLHF

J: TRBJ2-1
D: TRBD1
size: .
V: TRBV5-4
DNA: TGTGCCAGCAGCTTTCAAGGGGGCCTAATCAATGAGCAGTTCTTC
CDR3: CASSFQGGLINEQFF

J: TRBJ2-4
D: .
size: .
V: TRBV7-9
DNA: TGTGCCAGCAGCTTAGGGACTGGGAACATTCAGTACTTC
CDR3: CASSLGTGNIQYF

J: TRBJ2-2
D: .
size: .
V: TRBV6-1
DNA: TGTGCCAGCAGTGAAGTGACGGTACTAAACACCGGGGAGCTGTTTTTT
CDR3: CASSEVTVLNTGELFF

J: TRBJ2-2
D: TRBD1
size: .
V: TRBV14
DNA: TGTGCCAGCAGCCCCGACAGGGGGCAAACCGGGGAGCTGTTTTTT
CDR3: CASSPDRGQTGELFF

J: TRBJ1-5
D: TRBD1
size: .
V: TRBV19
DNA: TGTGCCAGTAGTGGGACAGGGGGCAAGCAGCCCCAGCATTTT
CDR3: CASSGTGGKQPQHF

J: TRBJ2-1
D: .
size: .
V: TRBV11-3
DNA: TGTGCCAGCAGCTTAGCCCCGGGCTCCTACAATGAGCAGTTCTTC
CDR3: CASSLAPGSYNEQFF

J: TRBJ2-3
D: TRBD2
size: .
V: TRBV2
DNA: TGTGCCAGCAGGCAAGGACTAGCGGGAGACGGAGATACGCAGTATTTT
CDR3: CASRQGLAGDGDTQYF

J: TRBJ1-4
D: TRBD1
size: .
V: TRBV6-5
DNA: TGTGCCACCGGGACAGCCCTTAATGAAAAACTGTTTTTT
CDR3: CATGTALNEKLFF

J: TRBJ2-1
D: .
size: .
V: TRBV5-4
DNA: TGTGCCAGCAGCTTGATGGCGGGAACGCACAATGAGCAGTTCTTC
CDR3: CASSLMAGTHNEQFF

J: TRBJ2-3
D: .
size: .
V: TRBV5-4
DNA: TGTGCCACCCAGGGCTTTCGCACAGATACGCAGTATTTT
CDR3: CATQGFRTDTQYF

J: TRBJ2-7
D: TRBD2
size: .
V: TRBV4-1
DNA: TGCGCCAGCAGCCAAAACCCTCTAGCGGGAGGGTCCTACGAGCAGTACTTC
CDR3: CASSQNPLAGGSYEQYF

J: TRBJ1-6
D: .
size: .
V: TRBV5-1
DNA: TGCGCCAGCAGCTTGGGATACAGCTATAATTCACCCCTCCACTTT
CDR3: CASSLGYSYNSPLHF

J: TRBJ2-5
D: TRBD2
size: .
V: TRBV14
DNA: TGTGCCAGCAGCCCCCGGCTAGCGGGGGGGCCGAGATACCAAGAGACCCAGTACTTC
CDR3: CASSPRLAGGPRYQETQYF

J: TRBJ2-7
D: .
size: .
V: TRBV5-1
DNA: TGCGCCAGCAGCTATCTGACAGGCTCCTACGAGCAGTACTTC
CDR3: CASSYLTGSYEQYF

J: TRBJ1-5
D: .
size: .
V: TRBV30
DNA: TGTGCCTGGAGTATCAGCGGTGGCAATCAGCCCCAGCATTTT
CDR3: CAWSISGGNQPQHF

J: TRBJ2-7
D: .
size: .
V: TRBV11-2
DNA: TGTGCCAGCACCCGGACGGGGGGGACAGGTGGCTACGAGCAGTACTTC
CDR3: CASTRTGGTGGYEQYF

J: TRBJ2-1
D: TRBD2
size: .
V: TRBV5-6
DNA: TGTGCCAGCAGCTTTGAACTAGCGGGGGGTCTGAACAATGAGCAGTTCTTC
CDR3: CASSFELAGGLNNEQFF

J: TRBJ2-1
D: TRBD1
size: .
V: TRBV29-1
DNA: TGCAGCGTTAGTTGGGACAGGGACTACAATGAGCAGTTCTTC
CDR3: CSVSWDRDYNEQFF

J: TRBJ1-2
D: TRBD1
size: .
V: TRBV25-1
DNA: TGTGCCAGCAGTCCCCAGGGGGCTGGTGGCTACACCTTC
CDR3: CASSPQGAGGYTF

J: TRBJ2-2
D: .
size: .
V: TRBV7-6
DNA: TGTGCCAGCAGCCGCGCTGAAGGGGCCACCGGGGAGCTGTTTTTT
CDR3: CASSRAEGATGELFF

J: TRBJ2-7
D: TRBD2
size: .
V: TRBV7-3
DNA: TGTGCCAGCAGCTCGCGCGGGGGGCGAGGGTACGAGCAGTACTTC
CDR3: CASSSRGGRGYEQYF

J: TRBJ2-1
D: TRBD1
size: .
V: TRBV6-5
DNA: TGTGCCAGCAGTAGCCCGGGACAGGGGGCGCCGTTCTTC
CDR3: CASSSPGQGAPFF

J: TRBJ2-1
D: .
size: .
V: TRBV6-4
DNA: TGTGCCAGCAGCCCCTTGGGGGGGGCCTCTCCTGAGCAGTTCTTC
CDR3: CASSPLGGASPEQFF

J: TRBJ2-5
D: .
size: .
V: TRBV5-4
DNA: TGTGCCAGCAGCTTGGGGGAATTCGAGACCCAGTACTTC
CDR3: CASSLGEFETQYF

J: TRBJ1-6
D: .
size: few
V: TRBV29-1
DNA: TGCAGCGTTGCCGGTATGGGGGGGGGCAATTCACCCCTCCACTTT
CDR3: CSVAGMGGGNSPLHF

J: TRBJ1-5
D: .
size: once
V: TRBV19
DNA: TGTGCCAGTAGTCGTGACGGTTCCAGGCCCCAGCATTTT
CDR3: CASSRDGSRPQHF

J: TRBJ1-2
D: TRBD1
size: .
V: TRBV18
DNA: TGTGCCAGCTCACCGGGACAGAACTATGGCTACACCTTC
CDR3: CASSPGQNYGYTF

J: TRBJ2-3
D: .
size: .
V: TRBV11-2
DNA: TGTGCCAGCAGCTTAGACCTACCCCTAGGGGGAACGCAGTATTTT
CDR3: CASSLDLPLGGTQYF

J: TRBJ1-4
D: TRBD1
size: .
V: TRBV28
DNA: TGTGCCAGCAGCTCTTCCGGGACAGGGGGCTATGAAAAACTGTTTTTT
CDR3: CASSSSGTGGYEKLFF

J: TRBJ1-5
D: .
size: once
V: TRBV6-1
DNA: TGTGCCAGCAGTGAAGTCCCATGGTCCGGGATTCAAGATCAGCCCCAGCATTTT
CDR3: CASSEVPWSGIQDQPQHF

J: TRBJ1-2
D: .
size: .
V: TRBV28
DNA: TGTGCCAGCAGTTGGGGCGCCGGGTATGGCTACACCTTC
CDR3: CASSWGAGYGYTF

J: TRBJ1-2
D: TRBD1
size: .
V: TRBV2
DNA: TGTGCCAGCAGTGAACATGGTCCGCAGGGGGGGTTCGGCTACACCTTC
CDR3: CASSEHGPQGGFGYTF